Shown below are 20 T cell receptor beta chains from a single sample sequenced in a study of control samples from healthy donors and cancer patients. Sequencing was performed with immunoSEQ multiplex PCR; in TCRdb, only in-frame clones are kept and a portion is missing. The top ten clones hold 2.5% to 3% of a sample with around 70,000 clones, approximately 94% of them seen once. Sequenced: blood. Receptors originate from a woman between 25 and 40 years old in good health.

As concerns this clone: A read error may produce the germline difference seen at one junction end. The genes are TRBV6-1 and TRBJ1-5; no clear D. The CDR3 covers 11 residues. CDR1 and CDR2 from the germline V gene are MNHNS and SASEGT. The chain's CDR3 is CASGEIQPQHF. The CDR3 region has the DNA TGTGCCAGCGGTGAGATTCAGCCCCAGCATTTT.

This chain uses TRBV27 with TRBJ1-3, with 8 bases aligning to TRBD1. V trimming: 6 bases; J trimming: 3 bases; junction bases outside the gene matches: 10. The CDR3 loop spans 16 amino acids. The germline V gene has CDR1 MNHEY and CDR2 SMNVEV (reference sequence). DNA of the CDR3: TGTGCCAGCAGCTCCTTGGACAGGGATGGTGGAAACACCATATATTTT. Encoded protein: CASSSLDRDGGNTIYF.

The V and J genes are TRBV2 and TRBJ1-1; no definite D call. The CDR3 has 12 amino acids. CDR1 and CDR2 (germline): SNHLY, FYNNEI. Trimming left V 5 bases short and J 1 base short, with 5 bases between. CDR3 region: CASSFQNTEAFF. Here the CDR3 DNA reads TGTGCCAGCAGTTTCCAGAACACTGAAGCTTTCTTT. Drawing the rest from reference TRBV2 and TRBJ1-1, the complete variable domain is EPEVTQTPSHQVTQMGQEVILRCVPISNHLYFYWYRQILGQKVEFLVSFYNNEISEKSEIFDDQFSVERPDGSNFTLKIRSTKLEDSAMYFCASSFQNTEAFFGQGTRLTVV.

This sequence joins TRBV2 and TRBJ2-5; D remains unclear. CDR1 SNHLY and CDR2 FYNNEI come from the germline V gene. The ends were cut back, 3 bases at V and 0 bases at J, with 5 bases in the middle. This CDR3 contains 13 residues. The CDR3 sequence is CASSDDYQETQYF. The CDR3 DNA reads TGTGCCAGCAGTGACGACTACCAAGAGACCCAGTACTTC.

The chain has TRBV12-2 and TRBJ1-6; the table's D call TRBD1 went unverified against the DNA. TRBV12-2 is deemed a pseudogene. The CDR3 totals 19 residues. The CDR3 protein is CASRPTPGQAPIYNSPLHF. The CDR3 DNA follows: TGTGCAAGTCGCCCCACCCCGGGACAGGCGCCGATCTATAATTCACCCCTCCACTTT.

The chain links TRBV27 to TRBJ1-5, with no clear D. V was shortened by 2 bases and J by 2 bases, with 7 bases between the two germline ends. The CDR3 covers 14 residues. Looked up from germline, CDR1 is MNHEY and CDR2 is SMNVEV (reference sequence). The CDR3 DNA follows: TGTGCCAGCAGTTTAAACGGAGGCAATCAGCCCCAGCATTTT. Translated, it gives CASSLNGGNQPQHF.

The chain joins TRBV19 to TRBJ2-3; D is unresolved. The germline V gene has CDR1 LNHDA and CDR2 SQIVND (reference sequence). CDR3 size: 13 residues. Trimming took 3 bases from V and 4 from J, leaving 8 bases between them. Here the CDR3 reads CASSILTSDTQYF. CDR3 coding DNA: TGTGCCAGTAGTATCCTGACTTCAGATACGCAGTATTTT.

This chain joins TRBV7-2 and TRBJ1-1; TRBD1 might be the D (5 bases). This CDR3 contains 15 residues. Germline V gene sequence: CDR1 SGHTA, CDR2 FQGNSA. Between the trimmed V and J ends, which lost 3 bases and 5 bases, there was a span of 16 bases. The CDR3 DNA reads TGTGCCAGCAGCTTGGACGGGGGATCTCGAACTGAAGCTTTCTTT. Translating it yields CASSLDGGSRTEAFF. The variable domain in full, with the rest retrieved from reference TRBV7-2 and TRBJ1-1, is GAGVSQSPSNKVTEKGKDVELRCDPISGHTALYWYRQSLGQGLEFLIYFQGNSAPDKSGLPSDRFSAERTGGSVSTLTIQRTQQEDSAVYLCASSLDGGSRTEAFFGQGTRLTVV.

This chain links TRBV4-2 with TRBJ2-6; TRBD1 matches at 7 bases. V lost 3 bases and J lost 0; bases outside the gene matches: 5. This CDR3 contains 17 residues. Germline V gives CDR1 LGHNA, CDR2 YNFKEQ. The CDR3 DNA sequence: TGTGCCAGCAGCCAGACAGGGTCCAGCTCTGGGGCCAACGTCCTGACTTTC. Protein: CASSQTGSSSGANVLTF.

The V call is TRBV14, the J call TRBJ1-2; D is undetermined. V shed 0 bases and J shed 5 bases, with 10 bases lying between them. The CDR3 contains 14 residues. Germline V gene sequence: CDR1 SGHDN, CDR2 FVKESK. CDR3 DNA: TGTGCCAGCAGCCAAGATGGGAGTGCGTATGGCTACACCTTC. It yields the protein CASSQDGSAYGYTF.

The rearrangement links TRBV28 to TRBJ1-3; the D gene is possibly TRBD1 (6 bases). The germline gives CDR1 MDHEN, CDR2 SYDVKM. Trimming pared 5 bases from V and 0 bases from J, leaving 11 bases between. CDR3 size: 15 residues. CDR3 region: CASSRRGLSGNTIYF. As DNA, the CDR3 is TGTGCCAGCAGTCGCAGGGGTCTCTCTGGAAACACCATATATTTT.

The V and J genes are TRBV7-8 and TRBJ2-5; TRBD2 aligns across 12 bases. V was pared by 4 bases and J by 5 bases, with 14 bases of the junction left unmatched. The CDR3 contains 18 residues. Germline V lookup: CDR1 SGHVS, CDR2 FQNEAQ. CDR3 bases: TGTGCCAGCAGCTATAGGGGGTTGGGCCTAGCGGGGGGGGAGACCCAGTACTTC. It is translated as CASSYRGLGLAGGETQYF.

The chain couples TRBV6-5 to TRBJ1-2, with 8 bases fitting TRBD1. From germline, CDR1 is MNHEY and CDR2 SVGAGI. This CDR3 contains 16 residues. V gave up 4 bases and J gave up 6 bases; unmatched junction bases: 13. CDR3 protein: CASSSFWTGREHGYTF. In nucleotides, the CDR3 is TGTGCCAGCAGTTCATTTTGGACAGGGCGCGAACATGGCTACACCTTC.

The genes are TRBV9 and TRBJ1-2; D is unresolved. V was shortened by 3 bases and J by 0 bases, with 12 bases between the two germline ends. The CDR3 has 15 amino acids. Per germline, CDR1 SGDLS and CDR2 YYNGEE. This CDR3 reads CASSGLRLTNYGYTF. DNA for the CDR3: TGTGCCAGCAGCGGCCTCCGGCTGACTAACTATGGCTACACCTTC.

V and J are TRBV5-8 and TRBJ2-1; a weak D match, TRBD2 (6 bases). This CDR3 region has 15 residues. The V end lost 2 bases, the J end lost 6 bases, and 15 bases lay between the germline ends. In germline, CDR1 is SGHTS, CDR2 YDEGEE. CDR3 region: CASSFGLASTNEQFF. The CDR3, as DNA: TGTGCCAGCAGCTTCGGGCTAGCGAGTACCAATGAGCAGTTCTTC.

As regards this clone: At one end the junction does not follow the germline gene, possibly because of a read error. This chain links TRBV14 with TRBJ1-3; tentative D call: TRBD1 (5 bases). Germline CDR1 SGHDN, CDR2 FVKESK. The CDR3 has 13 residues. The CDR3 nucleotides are TGTGCCAGCAGCCAAGATGGGGGAAGCACCATATATTTT. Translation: CASSQDGGSTIYF. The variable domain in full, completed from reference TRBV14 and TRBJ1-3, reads EAGVTQFPSHSVIEKGQTVTLRCDPISGHDNLYWYRRVMGKEIKFLLHFVKESKQDESGMPNNRFLAERTGGTYSTLKVQPAELEDSGVYFCASSQDGGSTIYFGEGSWLTVV.

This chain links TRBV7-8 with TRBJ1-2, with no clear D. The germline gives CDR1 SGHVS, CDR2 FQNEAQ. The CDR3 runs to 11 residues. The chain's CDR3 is CGSGANYGYTF. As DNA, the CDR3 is TGTGGAAGCGGGGCTAACTATGGCTACACCTTC.

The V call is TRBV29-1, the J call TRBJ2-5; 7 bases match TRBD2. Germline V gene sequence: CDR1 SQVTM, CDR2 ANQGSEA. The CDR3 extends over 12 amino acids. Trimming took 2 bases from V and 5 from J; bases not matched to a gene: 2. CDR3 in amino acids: CSVERGGETQYF. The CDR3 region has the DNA TGCAGCGTTGAAAGGGGAGGGGAGACCCAGTACTTC. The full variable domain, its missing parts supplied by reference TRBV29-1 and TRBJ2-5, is SAVISQKPSRDICQRGTSLTIQCQVDSQVTMMFWYRQQPGQSLTLIATANQGSEATYESGFVIDKFPISRPNLTFSTLTVSNMSPEDSSIYLCSVERGGETQYFGPGTRLLVL.

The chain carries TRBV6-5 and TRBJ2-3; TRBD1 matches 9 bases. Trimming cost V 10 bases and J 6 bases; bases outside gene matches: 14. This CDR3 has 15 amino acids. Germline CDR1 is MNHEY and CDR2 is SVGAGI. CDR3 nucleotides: TGTGCCACCACCAGGGACAGGGTGGGCGAGGATACGCAGTATTTT. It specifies CATTRDRVGEDTQYF.

Here the CDR3 DNA reads TGTGCCAGCCTTTCTTTGTTAGCCAAAAACATTCAGTACTTC. The encoded protein is CASLSLLAKNIQYF. J is TRBJ2-4 and V is TRBV21-1; TRBD2 reflects the table's D call only, with no check against the DNA. TRBV21-1 is marked as a pseudogene. CDR3 length equals 14 residues.